This TCR beta chain was obtained from a study of cytomegalovirus exposure and HLA in healthy donors. The study, taken as a whole, reports: The study carried out a later analysis of TCR beta sequences. It associated roughly 17,000 of them with specific HLA alleles at a false discovery rate of 0.05. The study recorded 150 to 200 TCR beta chains that were cytomegalovirus-associated. In vitro confirmation showed three CMV-associated chains to be CMV antigen specific.

The PCR made use of 60 Vbeta and 13 Jbeta primers. Authors' analysis steps: There were around 77 million unique TCR beta chains by a later count, and approximately 11 million of them were shared. Produced via immunoSEQ multiplex PCR; TCRdb's table is partial and in-frame only. D and trimming were read from the DNA, whereas the V and J calls and clone size are those reported in that table. The profile shows 150,000 to 200,000 clones, 80% of them singletons. Trimming pared 0 bases from V and 4 bases from J, leaving 3 bases between. The CDR3 consists of 12 residues. CDR1 and CDR2 from the germline V gene are MGHDK and SYGVNS. On this clone: Its matching antigen is unknown.

What was sequenced was PBMCs. The chain combines TRBV25-1 with TRBJ1-2; D unresolved. This sequence originates from a woman aged 50 to 60 in good health and CMV-seropositive. CDR3 in amino acids: CASSEYRYGYTF. DNA of the CDR3: TGTGCCAGCAGTGAATACCGCTATGGCTACACCTTC.